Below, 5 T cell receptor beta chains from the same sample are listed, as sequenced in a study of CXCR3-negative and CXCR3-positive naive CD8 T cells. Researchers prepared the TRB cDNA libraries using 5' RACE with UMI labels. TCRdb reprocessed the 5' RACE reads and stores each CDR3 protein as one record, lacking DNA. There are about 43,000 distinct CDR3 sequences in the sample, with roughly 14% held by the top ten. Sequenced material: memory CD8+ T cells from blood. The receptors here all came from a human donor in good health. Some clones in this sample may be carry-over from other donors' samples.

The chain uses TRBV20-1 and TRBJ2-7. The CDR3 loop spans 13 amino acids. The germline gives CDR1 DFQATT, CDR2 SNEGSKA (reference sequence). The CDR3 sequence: CSAGTLAGYEQYF.

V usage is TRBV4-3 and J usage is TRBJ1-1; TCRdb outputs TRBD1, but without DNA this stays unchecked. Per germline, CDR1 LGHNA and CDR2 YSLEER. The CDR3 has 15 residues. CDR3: CASSQDGQGYTEAFF.

This CDR3 is CASSLTGATYEQYF. The rearrangement joins TRBV6-5 to TRBJ2-7; TCRdb gives TRBD1 as the D gene, but with no DNA this cannot be confirmed. Germline assignment: CDR1 MNHEY and CDR2 SVGAGI. The CDR3 runs 14 residues.

This chain's CDR3 is CASGLAGNEQYF. The chain uses TRBV12-5 and TRBJ2-7; checking the TCRdb D call of TRBD2 is not possible without DNA. Germline V lookup: CDR1 LGHNT, CDR2 FRNRAP. CDR3 length equals 12 residues. The full variable domain, its missing parts supplied by reference TRBV12-5 and TRBJ2-7, is DARVTQTPRHKVTEMGQEVTMRCQPILGHNTVFWYRQTMMQGLELLAYFRNRAPLDDSGMPKDRFSAEMPDATLATLKIQPSEPRDSAVYFCASGLAGNEQYFGPGTRLTVT.

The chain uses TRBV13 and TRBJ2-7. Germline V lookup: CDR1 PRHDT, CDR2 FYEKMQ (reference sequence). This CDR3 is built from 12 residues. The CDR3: CASSVTKYEQYF. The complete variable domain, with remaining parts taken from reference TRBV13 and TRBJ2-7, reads AAGVIQSPRHLIKEKRETATLKCYPIPRHDTVYWYQQGPGQDPQFLISFYEKMQSDKGSIPDRFSAQQFSDYHSELNMSSLELGDSALYFCASSVTKYEQYFGPGTRLTVT.